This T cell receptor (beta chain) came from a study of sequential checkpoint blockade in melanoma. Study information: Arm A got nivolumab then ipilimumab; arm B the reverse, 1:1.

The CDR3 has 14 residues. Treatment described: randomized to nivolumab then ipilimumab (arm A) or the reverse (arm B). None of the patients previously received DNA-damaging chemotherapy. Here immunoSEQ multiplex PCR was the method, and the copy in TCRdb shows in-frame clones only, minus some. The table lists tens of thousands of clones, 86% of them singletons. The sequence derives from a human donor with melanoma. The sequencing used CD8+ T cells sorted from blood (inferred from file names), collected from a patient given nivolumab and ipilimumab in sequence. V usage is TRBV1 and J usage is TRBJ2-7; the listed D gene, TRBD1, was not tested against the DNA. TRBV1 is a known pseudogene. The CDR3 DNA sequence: TGCACCAGCAGCCCGACAGGGGGTTCCCAGGAGCAGTACTTC. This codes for CTSSPTGGSQEQYF.